What follows describes a single T cell receptor beta chain. Its antigen is currently unknown. This CDR3 comprises 13 residues. Losses at the gene ends were 7 bases for V and 5 bases for J; bases not matched to a gene: 7. The germline CDR1 and CDR2 sequences are ENHRY and SYGVKD. The data derive from a study of cytomegalovirus exposure and HLA in healthy donors. On the study more broadly: Per a later analysis, the approximately 690 first-cohort and approximately 120 validation repertoires shared one platform.

Study-wide points: Rarity held for most TCR sequences, but there were some public TCRs that occurred in many donors. TCR clusters originating in the first cohort tended to co-occur in the approximately 120 validation repertoires, according to a later analysis. Some TCR beta chains (over 150 of them) were listed as cytomegalovirus-associated.

Using immunoSEQ multiplex PCR, the repertoire was profiled, and TCRdb retains in-frame clones only, with some absent. The profile shows tens of thousands of clones, around 89% of them singletons. The sequenced material came from PBMCs. This chain connects TRBV10-3 to TRBJ2-7; 8 bases are a match to TRBD1. The receptor was isolated from a woman between 18 and 29 years old in good health and CMV-seronegative. CDR3 DNA: TGTGCCATCATGGACAGGGTAAGCGACGAGCAGTACTTC. It is translated as CAIMDRVSDEQYF.